Shown below are 15 T cell receptor beta chains from a single sample sequenced in a study of T cell clonotyping in hematopoietic cell transplantation (dated by TCRdb to the early 2020s). Reading the label with the study, this specimen's time point is: recipient sample about 28 days before transplant, after cytoreduction. Libraries came from the immunoSEQ multiplex PCR assay. TCRdb stores this immuneACCESS table with in-frame sequences only. Part of the clones is absent; in the studies checked, under half of the shortfall reflects unresolved V genes, and no reason is known for the rest. In this sample the table shows about 76,000 clones, 90% to 96% of which occur a single time. The biggest ten clones account for under 2% of the sample. This sample comprised peripheral blood mononuclear cells, obtained before stem cell transplant. Source of these receptors: a woman in her forties or fifties with acute myeloid leukemia. Some clones in this sample may be carry-over from other donors' samples.

The V gene is TRBV7-9, the J gene TRBJ1-1; TRBD1 is a possible D gene (5 bases). The CDR3 runs to 12 residues. The germline V gene has CDR1 SEHNR and CDR2 FQNEAQ (reference sequence). Deletions cut 6 bases from V and 7 bases from J, with 12 bases between. CDR3 sequence (DNA): TGTGCCAGCAGAAAAAAAGACAGTGAAGCTTTCTTT. This sequence encodes CASRKKDSEAFF.

The rearrangement uses TRBV30 and TRBJ1-4, with D unclear. CDR1 GTSNPN and CDR2 SVGIG come from the germline V gene (reference sequence). Trimming stripped 0 bases from V and 7 bases from J, with 12 bases between. This CDR3 region has 14 residues. The CDR3 nucleotides read TGTGCCTGGAGTGTTCGGAGTTCTTTTGAAAAACTGTTTTTT. Translated: CAWSVRSSFEKLFF.

The V gene is TRBV5-4, the J gene TRBJ2-5; D possibly uses TRBD1 or TRBD2 (5 bases each). The V end lost 3 bases, the J end lost 6 bases, and 21 bases lay between the germline ends. Germline values: CDR1 SGHNT, CDR2 YYREEE (reference sequence). This CDR3 contains 16 residues. CDR3 amino acids: CASSYARDGDEKTQYF. The CDR3 bases are TGTGCCAGCAGCTATGCCCGGGACGGGGACGAAAAGACCCAGTACTTC.

This clone was observed once. The chain combines TRBV30 with TRBJ2-7; TRBD2 matches at 7 bases. The CDR3 extends over 13 amino acids. The trim removed 4 bases at V and 7 bases at J, leaving 10 bases unmatched. Germline assignment: CDR1 GTSNPN and CDR2 SVGIG (reference sequence). The CDR3 coding sequence is TGTGCCTGGAAAAAGCGGGAATCTTGGGAGCAGTACTTC. It translates to CAWKKRESWEQYF.

This chain connects TRBV7-8 to TRBJ2-7, with TRBD2 identical over 8 bases. The CDR3 length is 14 residues. Germline CDR1 and CDR2: SGHVS and FQNEAQ. V was pared by 0 bases and J by 3 bases, with 1 base of the junction left unmatched. The CDR3 loop is CASSLARGGYEQYF. CDR3 nucleotide sequence: TGTGCCAGCAGCTTAGCTCGGGGGGGCTACGAGCAGTACTTC. Based on the CDR3 plus reference TRBV7-8 and TRBJ2-7, the full variable domain is GAGVSQSPRYKVAKRGQDVALRCDPISGHVSLFWYQQALGQGPEFLTYFQNEAQLDKSGLPSDRFFAERPEGSVSTLKIQRTQQEDSAVYLCASSLARGGYEQYFGPGTRLTVT.

The rearrangement joins TRBV11-2 to TRBJ1-1; no reliable D call. V was clipped by 4 bases and J by 0 bases, with 6 bases between them. This CDR3 comprises 13 residues. Germline-derived CDR1 and CDR2 are SGHAT and FQNNGV. The chain's CDR3 is CASSSYLNTEAFF. CDR3 coding DNA: TGTGCCAGCAGCTCATACTTGAACACTGAAGCTTTCTTT.

CDR3 residues: CAWSDFTYGYTF. The CDR3, as DNA: TGTGCCTGGAGTGATTTCACCTATGGCTACACCTTC. The chain recombines TRBV30 with TRBJ1-2; D remains unclear. Trimming stripped 1 base from V and 4 bases from J, with 7 bases between. Germline V gene lookup returns CDR1 GTSNPN and CDR2 SVGIG (reference sequence). The CDR3 is 12 residues long.

The chain uses TRBV5-1 and TRBJ2-1; 8 bases are shared with TRBD2. This CDR3 is built from 15 residues. With V trimmed by 7 bases and J by 6 bases, 12 bases remained unmatched. CDR1 SGHRS and CDR2 YFSETQ come from the germline V gene. The CDR3 DNA is TGCGCCAGCCACCTCGGGGGGGGCGCCGGCAATGAGCAGTTCTTC. Protein sequence: CASHLGGGAGNEQFF.

The chain has TRBV2 and TRBJ1-5; no firm D call. Germline V lookup: CDR1 SNHLY, CDR2 FYNNEI. V was clipped by 5 bases and J by 9 bases, with 14 bases between them. This CDR3 comprises 13 residues. CDR3 in DNA: TGTGCCAGCAGTCCTGACCCCTATGGGCCCCAGCATTTT. It specifies CASSPDPYGPQHF.

This CDR3 reads CASSLGAGAYEQYF. The DNA for the CDR3 is TGTGCCAGCAGCTTAGGCGCAGGGGCCTACGAGCAGTACTTC. The chain combines TRBV7-2 with TRBJ2-5; possible D gene TRBD1, 6 bases. Matching the DNA end better, TRBJ2-7 makes the J call doubtful. CDR1 and CDR2 (germline): SGHTA, FQGNSA. The CDR3 totals 14 residues.

This clone was observed a handful of times. J is TRBJ1-5 and V is TRBV6-6; TRBD1 aligns across 9 bases. The CDR3 is 15 residues long. Germline CDR1 is MNHNY and CDR2 is SVGAGI (reference sequence). J gave up 2 bases and V 6 bases, and 5 bases lay outside the gene matches. The CDR3 bases are TGTGCCAGCAGGGGTCGGACAGGGGGCAATCAGCCCCAGCATTTT. It codes for CASRGRTGGNQPQHF.

Only a few counts were recorded for this clone. The chain links TRBV13 to TRBJ2-7; 9 positions match TRBD2. Unmatched junction bases numbered 3, after V lost 4 bases and J lost 2 bases. The length of the CDR3 is 14 residues. Per the germline V gene, CDR1 is PRHDT and CDR2 is FYEKMQ (reference sequence). CDR3 region: CASSSSGETYEQYF. The CDR3 nucleotides are TGTGCCAGCAGCTCTAGCGGGGAAACCTACGAGCAGTACTTC.

The rearrangement joins TRBV28 to TRBJ1-1, with TRBD1 identical over 8 bases. Germline V gene lookup returns CDR1 MDHEN and CDR2 SYDVKM. The CDR3 is 14 amino acids. V lost 6 bases to trimming and J lost 5 bases; unmatched junction nucleotides: 8. The CDR3 protein is CASSLDRGETEAFF. Here the CDR3 DNA reads TGTGCCAGCAGCCTAGACAGGGGTGAGACTGAAGCTTTCTTT.

The rearrangement links TRBV18 to TRBJ1-6; D remains ambiguous. This CDR3 is 13 amino acids long. Per the germline V gene, CDR1 is KGHSH and CDR2 is LQKENI. V was cut by 2 bases and J by 7 bases, with 6 bases left in between. CDR3 nucleotide sequence: TGTGCCAGCTCACCAGATTCAAATTCACCCCTCCACTTT. Translated, it gives CASSPDSNSPLHF.

This chain uses TRBV11-2 with TRBJ2-7; the D is unclear. Germline CDR1 reads SGHAT; CDR2 reads FQNNGV. The CDR3 loop spans 15 amino acids. V shed 0 bases and J shed 9 bases, with 18 bases lying between them. This CDR3 reads CASSLEGPPESVQYF. The CDR3 nucleotides are TGTGCCAGCAGCTTAGAAGGACCCCCGGAATCTGTGCAGTACTTC.